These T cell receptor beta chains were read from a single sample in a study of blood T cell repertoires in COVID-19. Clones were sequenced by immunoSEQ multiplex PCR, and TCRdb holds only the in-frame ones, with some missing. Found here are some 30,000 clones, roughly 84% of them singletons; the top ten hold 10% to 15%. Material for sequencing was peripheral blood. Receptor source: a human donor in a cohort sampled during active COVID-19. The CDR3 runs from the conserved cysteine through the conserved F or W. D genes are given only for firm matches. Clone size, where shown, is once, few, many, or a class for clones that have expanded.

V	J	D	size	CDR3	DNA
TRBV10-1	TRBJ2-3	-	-	CASSESQGSDTQYF	TGCGCCAGCAGTGAGTCCCAGGGGTCAGATACGCAGTATTTT
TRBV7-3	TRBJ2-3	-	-	CASSLGPTDTQYF	TGTGCCAGCAGCTTAGGGCCCACAGATACGCAGTATTTT
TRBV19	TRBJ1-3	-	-	CASSIRKNTIYF	TGTGCCAGTAGTATCAGGAAAAACACCATATATTTT
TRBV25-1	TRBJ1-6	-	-	CASSELLNSPLHF	TGTGCCAGCAGTGAACTTCTAAATTCACCCCTCCACTTT
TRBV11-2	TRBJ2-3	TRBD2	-	CASSPSSIAGGQDTQYF	TGTGCCAGCAGCCCCAGTTCGATAGCGGGGGGGCAAGATACGCAGTATTTT
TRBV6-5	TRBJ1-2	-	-	CASSYQLTGGGYTF	TGTGCCAGCAGTTATCAGCTGACGGGAGGAGGCTACACCTTC
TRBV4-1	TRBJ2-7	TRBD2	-	CASSQGRGSSYEQYF	TGCGCCAGCAGCCAAGGCCGCGGGAGCTCCTACGAGCAGTACTTC
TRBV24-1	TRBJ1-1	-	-	CATSDQRGSQAFF	TGTGCCACCAGTGACCAGAGGGGGTCACAAGCTTTCTTT
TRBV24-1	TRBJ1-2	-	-	CATSTRANYGYTF	TGTGCCACCTCTACCCGGGCTAACTATGGCTACACCTTC
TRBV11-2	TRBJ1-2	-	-	CASSLAETARGYGYTF	TGTGCCAGCAGCTTAGCCGAGACAGCCCGTGGCTATGGCTACACCTTC
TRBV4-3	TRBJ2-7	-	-	CASSQDRVRYEQYF	TGCGCCAGCAGCCAAGATCGGGTACGCTACGAGCAGTACTTC
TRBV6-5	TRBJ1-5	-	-	CASSYSIFSNQPQHF	TGTGCCAGCAGTTACTCTATATTTAGCAATCAGCCCCAGCATTTT
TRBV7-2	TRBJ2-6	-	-	CASSLDPAGHRTGANVLTF	TGTGCCAGCAGCTTAGATCCCGCGGGCCACCGAACTGGGGCCAACGTCCTGACTTTC
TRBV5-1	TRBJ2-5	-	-	CASSLVPSPEETQYF	TGCGCCAGCAGCTTGGTGCCTTCCCCGGAGGAGACCCAGTACTTC
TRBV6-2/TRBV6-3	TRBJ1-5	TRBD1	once	CASSLLGQYQPQHF	TGTGCCAGCAGTTTGTTGGGACAGTATCAGCCCCAGCATTTT
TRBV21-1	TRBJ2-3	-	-	CASSKRNRTGHHRYAVF	TGTGCCAGCAGCAAAAGGAACCGGACAGGGCATCACAGATACGCAGTATTT
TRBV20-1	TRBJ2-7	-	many	CSAFTGEAYF	TGCAGTGCGTTCACAGGGGAGGCGTACTTC
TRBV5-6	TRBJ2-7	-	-	CASSLATGNSRYEQYF	TGTGCCAGCAGCTTGGCCACCGGGAATAGCCGCTACGAGCAGTACTTC
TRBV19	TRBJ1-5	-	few	CASSRSGGMGQPQHF	TGTGCCAGTAGTAGGAGTGGGGGGATGGGACAGCCCCAGCATTTT
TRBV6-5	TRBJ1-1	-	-	CASSYKGRGAEAFF	TGTGCCAGCAGTTACAAAGGGAGGGGGGCTGAAGCTTTCTTT
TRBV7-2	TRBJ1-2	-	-	CASSLAGRGYTF	TGTGCCAGCAGCTTAGCCGGCAGGGGCTACACCTTC
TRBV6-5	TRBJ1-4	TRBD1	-	CASSTFGTANEKLFF	TGTGCCAGCAGTACTTTCGGGACAGCTAATGAAAAACTGTTTTTT
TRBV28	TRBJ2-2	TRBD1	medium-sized	CASLGGTGTGELFF	TGTGCCAGCCTTGGGGGGACAGGGACCGGGGAGCTGTTTTTT
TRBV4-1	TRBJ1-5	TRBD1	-	CASSQGQANQPQHF	TGCGCCAGCAGCCAGGGACAGGCTAATCAGCCCCAGCATTTT
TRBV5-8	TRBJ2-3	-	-	CASTPKRGLTDTQYF	TGTGCCAGCACCCCAAAGAGAGGGCTCACAGATACGCAGTATTTT
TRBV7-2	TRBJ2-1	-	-	CASSGGLNYNEQFF	TGTGCCAGCAGCGGAGGACTAAACTACAATGAGCAGTTCTTC
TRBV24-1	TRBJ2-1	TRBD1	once	CATSASPVPGQGASPRRQFF	TGTGCCACCAGCGCTTCCCCGGTCCCGGGACAGGGGGCCTCGCCACGACGGCAGTTCTTC
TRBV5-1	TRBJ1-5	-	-	CASSLERGGPQHF	TGCGCCAGCAGCTTGGAGAGGGGAGGGCCCCAGCATTTT
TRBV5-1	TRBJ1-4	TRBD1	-	CASSLGQGNEKLFF	TGCGCCAGCAGCTTAGGACAGGGAAATGAAAAACTGTTTTTT
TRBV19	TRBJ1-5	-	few	CASSMEHSNQPQHF	TGTGCCAGTAGTATGGAGCATAGCAATCAGCCCCAGCATTTT
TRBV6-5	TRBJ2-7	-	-	CASRRQSFSYEQYF	TGTGCCAGCAGGAGACAGAGCTTCTCCTACGAGCAGTACTTC
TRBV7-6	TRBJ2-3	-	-	CASSLAPQGGGTDTQYF	TGTGCCAGCAGCTTAGCGCCCCAAGGGGGGGGCACAGATACGCAGTATTTT
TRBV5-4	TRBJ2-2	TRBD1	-	CASSSFRGLDGELFF	TGTGCCAGCAGCTCGTTCAGGGGGCTGGACGGGGAGCTGTTTTTT
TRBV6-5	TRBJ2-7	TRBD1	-	CASSGQADSYEQYF	TGTGCCAGCAGCGGACAGGCTGACTCCTACGAGCAGTACTTC
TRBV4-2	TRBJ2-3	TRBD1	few	CASSQERTGGSDTQYF	TGTGCCAGCAGCCAAGAGAGGACAGGGGGCTCAGATACGCAGTATTTT
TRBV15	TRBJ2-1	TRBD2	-	CATRLSGGNEQFF	TGTGCCACCCGACTCTCGGGGGGTAATGAGCAGTTCTTC
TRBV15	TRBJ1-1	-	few	CATSPRGSEAFF	TGTGCCACCAGTCCCCGGGGGTCTGAAGCTTTCTTT
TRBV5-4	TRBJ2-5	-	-	CASSLPLAAAQYF	TGTGCCAGCAGCTTGCCCCTGGCGGCGGCCCAGTACTTC
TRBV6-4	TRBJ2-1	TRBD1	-	CASSDSGTGEREQFF	TGTGCCAGCAGTGACTCCGGGACAGGGGAGCGTGAGCAGTTCTTC
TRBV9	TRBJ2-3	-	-	CASSVEGWDTQYF	TGTGCCAGCAGCGTAGAGGGGTGGGATACGCAGTATTTT
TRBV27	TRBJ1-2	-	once	CASSSQGNYGYTF	TGTGCCAGCAGCTCACAGGGTAACTATGGCTACACCTTC
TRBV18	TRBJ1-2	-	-	CASSPGELDGYTF	TGTGCCAGCTCACCAGGGGAGCTAGACGGCTACACCTTC